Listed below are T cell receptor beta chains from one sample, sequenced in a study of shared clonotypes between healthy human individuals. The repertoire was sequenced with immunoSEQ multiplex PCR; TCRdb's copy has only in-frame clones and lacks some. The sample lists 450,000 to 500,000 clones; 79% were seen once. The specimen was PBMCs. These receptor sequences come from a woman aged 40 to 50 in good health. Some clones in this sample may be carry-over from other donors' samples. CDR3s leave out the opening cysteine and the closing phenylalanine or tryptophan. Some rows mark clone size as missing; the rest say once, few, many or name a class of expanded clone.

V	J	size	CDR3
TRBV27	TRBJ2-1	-	ASSLFFSYNEQF
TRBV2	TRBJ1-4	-	ASSELTGTNEKLF
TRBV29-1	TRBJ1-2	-	SVARAIYGYT
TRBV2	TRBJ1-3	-	ASSERTGSPPGNTIY
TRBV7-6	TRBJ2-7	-	ASSLSGQIYEQY
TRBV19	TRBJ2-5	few	ASSMEGRQGADETQY
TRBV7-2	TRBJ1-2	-	ASSLRFAGHYGYT
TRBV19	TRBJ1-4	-	ASESGEKLF
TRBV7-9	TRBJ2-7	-	ASSLDTASPEQY
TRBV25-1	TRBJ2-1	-	ASSDPTSGMYNEQF
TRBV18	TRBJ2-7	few	ASSPGGGRPSYEQY
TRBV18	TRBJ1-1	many	ASSPAETEAF
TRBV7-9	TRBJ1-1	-	ASSFEGLNTEAF
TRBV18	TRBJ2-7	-	ASSHDSNPYEQY
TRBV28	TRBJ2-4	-	ASSPLPRVSIQY
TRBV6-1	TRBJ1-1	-	ASRRTQDTEAF
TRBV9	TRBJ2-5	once	ASSVETSWDNQETQY
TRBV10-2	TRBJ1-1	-	ASSEGEGRSRNTEAF
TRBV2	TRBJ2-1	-	ASIRDMDYGSYNEQF
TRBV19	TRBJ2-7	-	ASSTSWAGYEQY
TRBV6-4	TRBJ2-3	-	ASSATSGRAGDTQY
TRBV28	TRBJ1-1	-	ASRLLPGTGWSTEAF
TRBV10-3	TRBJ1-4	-	AIMPATNEKLF
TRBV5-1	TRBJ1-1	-	ASSPGGVATEAF
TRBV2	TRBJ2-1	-	ASKRVGSYNEQF
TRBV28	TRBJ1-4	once	ASSLSLGGLNEKLF
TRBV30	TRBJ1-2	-	AWRRDQGIYGYT
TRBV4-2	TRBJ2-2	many	ASSQDTPSGELF
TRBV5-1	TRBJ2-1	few	ASSLAENEQF
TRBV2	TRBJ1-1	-	ASSSASQAF
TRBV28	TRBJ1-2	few	ASSFGWGYT
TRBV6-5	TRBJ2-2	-	ASSLGTSTYTGELF
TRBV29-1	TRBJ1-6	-	SVEEGGSGSPLH
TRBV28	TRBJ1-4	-	ASSFSIQDQNEKLF
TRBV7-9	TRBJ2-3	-	ASSPRGGTDTQY
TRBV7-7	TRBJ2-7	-	ASSLGGTGSHEQY
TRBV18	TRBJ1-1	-	ASLLSGQRRNTEAF
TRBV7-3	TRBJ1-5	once	ASSLTGGDQPQH
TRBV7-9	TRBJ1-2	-	ASSLKQGINYGYT
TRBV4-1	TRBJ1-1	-	ASSQTGTAEYTEAF
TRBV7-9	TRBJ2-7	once	ASSLAWDRGGPRSYEQY
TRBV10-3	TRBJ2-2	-	AISDRDRGDTGELF
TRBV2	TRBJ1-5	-	ASSEQGVNQPQH
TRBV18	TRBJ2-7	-	ASSPTDAFSYEQY
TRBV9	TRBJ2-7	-	ASSVGLAGVEGLEQY